The rows below give T cell receptor beta chains drawn from one sample of a study of T cells in Graves' hyperthyroidism and ophthalmopathy. TCRdb redid the calling of the multiplex PCR reads with MiXCR, one entry per CDR3 protein. The sample contains hundreds of thousands of distinct CDR3 sequences, roughly a quarter of which appear only once. The sample was blood. Receptors were obtained from a woman in her thirties or forties with Graves' ophthalmopathy. CDR3s include the opening cysteine and the closing phenylalanine or tryptophan. D genes are given only for firm matches. Clone size is shown for a subset of rows, as once, few, many or a class of expanded clone.

cdr3_nt: TGTGCCAGCAGTGAGGGGAGGTCTAGCGGAGTCTACGAGCAGTACTTC
cdr3_aa: CASSEGRSSGVYEQYF
d_call: TRBD2
j_call: TRBJ2-7
v_call: TRBV2
clone_size: .

cdr3_nt: TGTGCCAGCAGCCGTGGGAGGCTGGAAGCTTTCTTT
cdr3_aa: CASSRGRLEAFF
d_call: .
j_call: TRBJ1-1
v_call: TRBV14
clone_size: many

cdr3_nt: TGTGCCTGGGGGAGCGGGAAGATTAGAGTCGAGCAGTACTTC
cdr3_aa: CAWGSGKIRVEQYF
d_call: TRBD2
j_call: TRBJ2-7
v_call: TRBV30
clone_size: .

cdr3_nt: TGTGCCAGCAGTTACTCGGAGGGACAGGTCTATGGCTACACCTTC
cdr3_aa: CASSYSEGQVYGYTF
d_call: TRBD1
j_call: TRBJ1-2
v_call: TRBV6-5
clone_size: many

cdr3_nt: TGCGCCAGCAGCTTGGATTTGGCAGCCTATAACTATGGCTACACCTTC
cdr3_aa: CASSLDLAAYNYGYTF
d_call: .
j_call: TRBJ1-2
v_call: TRBV5-1
clone_size: .

cdr3_nt: TGTGCCAGCAGTCCCCGGGGGGGGGTTACTGAAGCTTTCTTT
cdr3_aa: CASSPRGGVTEAFF
d_call: .
j_call: TRBJ1-1
v_call: TRBV28
clone_size: .

cdr3_nt: TGTGCCAGCAGCGTAGGGGACAGCTATGGAAACACCATATATTTT
cdr3_aa: CASSVGDSYGNTIYF
d_call: TRBD1
j_call: TRBJ1-3
v_call: TRBV9
clone_size: many

cdr3_nt: TGCAGTGCTAAACAAGGACAGTTCTATGGCTACACCTTC
cdr3_aa: CSAKQGQFYGYTF
d_call: .
j_call: TRBJ1-2
v_call: TRBV20-1
clone_size: .

cdr3_nt: TGTGCCAGCAGCCCAGGGCGGGAGCACCCTGGCCCGGGGACCCAGTACTTC
cdr3_aa: CASSPGREHPGPGTQYF
d_call: TRBD2
j_call: TRBJ2-5
v_call: TRBV7-2
clone_size: .

cdr3_nt: TGTGCCAGCTACGGGACGGAAGAGACCCAGTACTTC
cdr3_aa: CASYGTEETQYF
d_call: .
j_call: TRBJ2-5
v_call: TRBV2
clone_size: many

cdr3_nt: TGTGCCAGCCTAGCGGAAGAGACCCAGTACTTC
cdr3_aa: CASLAEETQYF
d_call: TRBD2
j_call: TRBJ2-5
v_call: TRBV2
clone_size: .

cdr3_nt: TGTGCCAGCACAGGACAAATGAACACTGAAGCTTTCTTT
cdr3_aa: CASTGQMNTEAFF
d_call: .
j_call: TRBJ1-1
v_call: TRBV6-1
clone_size: many

cdr3_nt: TGTGCCAGCAGTGAAATCCCAGGAAATGGCTACACCTTC
cdr3_aa: CASSEIPGNGYTF
d_call: .
j_call: TRBJ1-2
v_call: TRBV2
clone_size: .

cdr3_nt: TGTGCCAGCACCTCGGGCCTCTCGGGCAATCAGCCCCAGCATTTT
cdr3_aa: CASTSGLSGNQPQHF
d_call: .
j_call: TRBJ1-5
v_call: TRBV2
clone_size: many

cdr3_nt: TGTGCCAGTAGTATTACTCCAACCAACACTGAAGCTTTCTTT
cdr3_aa: CASSITPTNTEAFF
d_call: .
j_call: TRBJ1-1
v_call: TRBV19
clone_size: many

cdr3_nt: TGTGCCACCAGTGATGGGTTCCAAGAGACCCAGTACTTC
cdr3_aa: CATSDGFQETQYF
d_call: .
j_call: TRBJ2-5
v_call: TRBV24-1
clone_size: .

cdr3_nt: TGTGCCAGCAGCCAAGGGTATAGCAATCAGCCCCAGCATTTT
cdr3_aa: CASSQGYSNQPQHF
d_call: .
j_call: TRBJ1-5
v_call: TRBV4-2
clone_size: many

cdr3_nt: TGTGCCTGGAGTCCCGCTCCCCTAGCGGATGCGAACACCGGGGAGCTGTTTTTT
cdr3_aa: CAWSPAPLADANTGELFF
d_call: TRBD2
j_call: TRBJ2-2
v_call: TRBV30
clone_size: many

cdr3_nt: TGTGCCAGCAGCCGAGCGGGCGCTACCGGGGAGCTGTTTTTT
cdr3_aa: CASSRAGATGELFF
d_call: .
j_call: TRBJ2-2
v_call: TRBV3-1
clone_size: many

cdr3_nt: TGCAGCGTTGAGGTCCCAGGCGGCTCGGAGCAGTACTTC
cdr3_aa: CSVEVPGGSEQYF
d_call: .
j_call: TRBJ2-7
v_call: TRBV29-1
clone_size: many

cdr3_nt: TGCAGTGCGGACTGGGACGAGCAGTACTTC
cdr3_aa: CSADWDEQYF
d_call: .
j_call: TRBJ2-7
v_call: TRBV20-1
clone_size: many

cdr3_nt: TGTGCCAGTAGCAGAACAGGGGGAGGTCTCACCGGCGAGCAGTACTTC
cdr3_aa: CASSRTGGGLTGEQYF
d_call: TRBD1
j_call: TRBJ2-7
v_call: TRBV19
clone_size: many

cdr3_nt: TGTGCCAGCAGTTCGGACAGGGCCCAAGAGACCCAGTACTTC
cdr3_aa: CASSSDRAQETQYF
d_call: TRBD1
j_call: TRBJ2-5
v_call: TRBV6-5
clone_size: many

cdr3_nt: TGTGCCAGCAGCTTAGCTAGCGGGACAACCTACGAGCAGTACTTC
cdr3_aa: CASSLASGTTYEQYF
d_call: TRBD2
j_call: TRBJ2-7
v_call: TRBV7-2
clone_size: many

cdr3_nt: TGTGCCAGCAGCTTAGGTCTAGCGGGAGCCAACGAGCAGTACTTC
cdr3_aa: CASSLGLAGANEQYF
d_call: TRBD2
j_call: TRBJ2-7
v_call: TRBV11-2
clone_size: many

cdr3_nt: TGTGCCAGCCAAGACAGGTACCGAGGGGGGAACACTGAAGCTTTCTTT
cdr3_aa: CASQDRYRGGNTEAFF
d_call: .
j_call: TRBJ1-1
v_call: TRBV19
clone_size: many

cdr3_nt: TGCAGCGTGGACGGGACGCCCGGATACGAGCAGTACTTC
cdr3_aa: CSVDGTPGYEQYF
d_call: .
j_call: TRBJ2-7
v_call: TRBV29-1
clone_size: many

cdr3_nt: TGTGCCAGCAGCTCAAAGGGACAGGGTTTTATAGCCAAAAACATTCAGTACTTC
cdr3_aa: CASSSKGQGFIAKNIQYF
d_call: TRBD1
j_call: TRBJ2-4
v_call: TRBV5-6
clone_size: many

cdr3_nt: TGCAGTGCTAGTACGGACTCTTACGAGCAGTACTTC
cdr3_aa: CSASTDSYEQYF
d_call: .
j_call: TRBJ2-7
v_call: TRBV20-1
clone_size: .

cdr3_nt: TGTGCCAGCAGTGTCAGGGGGAACGCTGGAAACACCATATATTTT
cdr3_aa: CASSVRGNAGNTIYF
d_call: TRBD1
j_call: TRBJ1-3
v_call: TRBV27
clone_size: many

cdr3_nt: TGTGCCAGCGGTAAAGCGGGGAGCATTAATTCACCCCTCCGCTTT
cdr3_aa: CASGKAGSINSPLRF
d_call: .
j_call: TRBJ1-6
v_call: TRBV7-9
clone_size: many

cdr3_nt: TGTGCCACCGGGGGCAATCAGCCCCAGCATTTT
cdr3_aa: CATGGNQPQHF
d_call: .
j_call: TRBJ1-5
v_call: TRBV28
clone_size: many

cdr3_nt: TGTGCCAGCTCGCCGACAGGGACCACAGATACGCAGTATTTT
cdr3_aa: CASSPTGTTDTQYF
d_call: TRBD1
j_call: TRBJ2-3
v_call: TRBV18
clone_size: many

cdr3_nt: TGTGCCAGCAGTGACCGGAGGAGCAATCAGCCCCAGCATTTT
cdr3_aa: CASSDRRSNQPQHF
d_call: .
j_call: TRBJ1-5
v_call: TRBV6-1
clone_size: many

cdr3_nt: TGTGCCAGCAGTCCGACACTGGGCGGGTACTCCTACGAGCAGTACTTC
cdr3_aa: CASSPTLGGYSYEQYF
d_call: .
j_call: TRBJ2-7
v_call: TRBV28
clone_size: many

cdr3_nt: TGCGCCAGCAGCCACGGACTAGCGGCGAACACCGGGGAGCTGTTTTTT
cdr3_aa: CASSHGLAANTGELFF
d_call: TRBD2
j_call: TRBJ2-2
v_call: TRBV5-1
clone_size: .

cdr3_nt: TGTGCCAGCAAGGGGGTTCCTCTTAACACTGAAGCTTTCTTT
cdr3_aa: CASKGVPLNTEAFF
d_call: .
j_call: TRBJ1-1
v_call: TRBV28
clone_size: many

cdr3_nt: TGTGCTAGTGGCAGGGACAGGGAAACTGAAGCTTTCTTT
cdr3_aa: CASGRDRETEAFF
d_call: TRBD1
j_call: TRBJ1-1
v_call: TRBV12-5
clone_size: .